Listed below are T cell receptor beta chains from one sample, sequenced in a study of cytomegalovirus exposure and HLA in healthy donors. Some clones are missing from TCRdb's copy, which holds only in-frame ones; the method was immunoSEQ multiplex PCR. The repertoire holds about 170,000 clones, around 84% seen once, with 1% in the top ten. The sample taken for sequencing was PBMCs. The receptor source for this set is a boy aged 2-15 years in good health and CMV-seronegative. The CDR3 runs from the conserved cysteine through the conserved F or W. The order of the fields is V gene, J gene, D gene, clone size, CDR3 protein, CDR3 DNA. A D gene is named only where the DNA matches it firmly. The listing skips clone size in some rows; elsewhere it reads once, few, many or a size class.

>TRBV29-1|TRBJ1-5|.|.
CSVGFGGGRDQPQHF
TGCAGCGTTGGTTTTGGGGGGGGCAGGGATCAGCCCCAGCATTTT
>TRBV29-1|TRBJ2-1|TRBD2|.
CSVEAFSRGGHDEQFF
TGCAGCGTTGAAGCGTTTTCGCGGGGGGGCCACGATGAGCAGTTCTTC
>TRBV28|TRBJ2-1|.|.
CASRPRGGPFYNEQFF
TGTGCCAGCAGACCTAGGGGGGGCCCTTTCTACAATGAGCAGTTCTTC
>TRBV5-1|TRBJ1-3|TRBD1|.
CASSLDGQGHGNTIYF
TGCGCCAGCAGCTTGGACGGACAGGGGCATGGAAACACCATATATTTT
>TRBV28|TRBJ2-2|.|.
CASSFGQGWDTGELFF
TGTGCCAGCAGTTTCGGGCAGGGGTGGGACACCGGGGAGCTGTTTTTT
>TRBV5-6|TRBJ2-7|TRBD2|few
CASSLVSGSSYEQYF
TGTGCCAGCAGCTTGGTTAGCGGGTCCTCCTACGAGCAGTACTTC
>TRBV19|TRBJ1-2|TRBD1|.
CASTRDRGRYGYTF
TGTGCCAGCACCCGGGACAGGGGGCGGTATGGCTACACCTTC
>TRBV19|TRBJ2-1|TRBD1|.
CASSIAGQGVNEQFF
TGTGCCAGTAGTATAGCGGGACAGGGGGTCAATGAGCAGTTCTTC
>TRBV4-1|TRBJ1-3|.|.
CASSRQEGPTGNTIYF
TGCGCCAGCAGCCGCCAGGAGGGACCTACTGGAAACACCATATATTTT
>TRBV18|TRBJ2-3|.|.
CASSPLGLTNTDTQYF
TGTGCCAGCTCACCACTAGGACTTACAAACACAGATACGCAGTATTTT
>TRBV4-1|TRBJ1-6|TRBD1|.
CASSLLPPQSRGDNSPLHF
TGCGCCAGCAGCCTCCTCCCTCCACAGTCCAGGGGGGATAATTCACCCCTCCACTTT